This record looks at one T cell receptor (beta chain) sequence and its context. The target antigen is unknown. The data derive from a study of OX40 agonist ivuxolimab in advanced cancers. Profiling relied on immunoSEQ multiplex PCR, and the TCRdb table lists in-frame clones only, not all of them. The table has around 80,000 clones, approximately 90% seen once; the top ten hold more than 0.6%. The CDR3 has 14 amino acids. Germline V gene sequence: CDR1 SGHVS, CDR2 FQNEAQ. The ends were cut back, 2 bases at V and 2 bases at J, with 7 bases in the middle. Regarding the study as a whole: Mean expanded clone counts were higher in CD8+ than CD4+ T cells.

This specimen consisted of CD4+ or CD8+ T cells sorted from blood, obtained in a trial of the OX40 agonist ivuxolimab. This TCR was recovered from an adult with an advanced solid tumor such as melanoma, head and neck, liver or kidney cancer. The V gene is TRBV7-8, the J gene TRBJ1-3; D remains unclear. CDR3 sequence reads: CASSLSEPGNTIYF. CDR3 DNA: TGTGCCAGCAGCTTATCTGAACCTGGAAACACCATATATTTT.